This T cell receptor beta chain originates from a study of CD8 T cells in Susac syndrome. CDR1 and CDR2 (germline): MNHEY, SMNVEV (reference sequence). With V trimmed by 6 bases and J by 2 bases, 4 bases remained unmatched. This CDR3 has 13 amino acids. With random hexamers, 0.5 to 1 ug RNA was reverse transcribed. TCRdb redid the calling of the immunoSEQ multiplex PCR reads with MiXCR, one entry per CDR3 protein. Of some 260,000 distinct CDR3 sequences listed, 70% to 90% were seen once; the top ten hold around 0.11%. This TCR derives from a human donor with multiple sclerosis. This rearrangement joins TRBV27 to TRBJ2-7; 7 nucleotides match TRBD1. The material sequenced was CD8+ T cells from PBMCs. For the CDR3, the DNA is TGTGCCAGCAGCCTCGGGACAGCCTACGAGCAGTACTTC. Translation: CASSLGTAYEQYF.